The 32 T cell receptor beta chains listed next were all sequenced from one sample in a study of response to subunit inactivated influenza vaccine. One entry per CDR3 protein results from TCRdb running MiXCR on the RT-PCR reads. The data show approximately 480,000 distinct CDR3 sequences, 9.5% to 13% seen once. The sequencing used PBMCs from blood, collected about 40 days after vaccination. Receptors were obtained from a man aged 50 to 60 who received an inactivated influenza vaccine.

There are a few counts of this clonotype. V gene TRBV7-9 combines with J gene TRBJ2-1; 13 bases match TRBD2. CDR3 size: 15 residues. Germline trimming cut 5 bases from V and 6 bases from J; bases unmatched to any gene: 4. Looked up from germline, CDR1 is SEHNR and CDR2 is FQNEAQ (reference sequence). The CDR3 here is CASSARTSGSNEQFF. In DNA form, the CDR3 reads TGTGCCAGCAGCGCACGGACTAGCGGGAGCAATGAGCAGTTCTTC.

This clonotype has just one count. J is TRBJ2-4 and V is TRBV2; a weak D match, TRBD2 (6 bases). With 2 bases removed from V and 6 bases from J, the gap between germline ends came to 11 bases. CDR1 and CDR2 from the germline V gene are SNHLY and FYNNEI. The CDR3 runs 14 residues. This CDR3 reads CASSESGAGNIQYF. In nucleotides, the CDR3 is TGTGCCAGCAGTGAATCGGGAGCTGGAAACATTCAGTACTTC.

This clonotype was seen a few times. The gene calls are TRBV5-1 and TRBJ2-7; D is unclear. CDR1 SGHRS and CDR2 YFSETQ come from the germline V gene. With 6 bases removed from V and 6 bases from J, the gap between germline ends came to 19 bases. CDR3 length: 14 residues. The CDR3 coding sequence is TGCGCCAGCACTAAGGCTGGGGTGGCCACCGAGCAGTACTTC. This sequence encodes CASTKAGVATEQYF.

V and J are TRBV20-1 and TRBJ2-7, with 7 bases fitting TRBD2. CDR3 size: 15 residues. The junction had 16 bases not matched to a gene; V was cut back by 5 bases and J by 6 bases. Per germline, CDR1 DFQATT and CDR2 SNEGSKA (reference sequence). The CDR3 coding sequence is TGCAGTGCTTCGGGACTATTCACACCTCGTCCCGAGCAGTACTTC. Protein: CSASGLFTPRPEQYF.

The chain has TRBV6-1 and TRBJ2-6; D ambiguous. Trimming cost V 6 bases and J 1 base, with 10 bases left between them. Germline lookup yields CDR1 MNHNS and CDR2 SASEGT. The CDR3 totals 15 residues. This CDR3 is CASSHDPSGANVLTF. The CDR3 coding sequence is TGTGCCAGCAGCCACGATCCATCTGGGGCCAACGTCCTGACTTTC.

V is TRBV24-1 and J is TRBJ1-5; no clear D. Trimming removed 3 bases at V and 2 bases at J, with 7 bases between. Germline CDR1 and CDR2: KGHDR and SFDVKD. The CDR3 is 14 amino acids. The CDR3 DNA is TGTGCCACCAGTGATAGATTTGGCAATCAGCCCCAGCATTTT. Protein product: CATSDRFGNQPQHF.

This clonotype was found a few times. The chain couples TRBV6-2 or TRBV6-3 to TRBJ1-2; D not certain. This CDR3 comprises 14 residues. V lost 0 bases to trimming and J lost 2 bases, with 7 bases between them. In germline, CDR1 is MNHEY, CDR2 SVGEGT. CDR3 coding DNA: TGTGCCAGCAGTTACTCGGTCGACAACTATGGCTACACCTTC. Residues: CASSYSVDNYGYTF.

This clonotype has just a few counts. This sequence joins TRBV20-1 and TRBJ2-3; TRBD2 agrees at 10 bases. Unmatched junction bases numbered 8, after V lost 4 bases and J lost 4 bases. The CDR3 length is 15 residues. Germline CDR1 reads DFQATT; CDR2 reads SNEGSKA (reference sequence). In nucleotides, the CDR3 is TGCAGTGCTATTATCAGCGGGAGGGACGCAGATACGCAGTATTTT. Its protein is CSAIISGRDADTQYF.

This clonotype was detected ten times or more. In DNA, the CDR3 is TGTGCCAGCTCACCACCGGACAGGGGAGGTTACGAGCAGTACTTC. Amino acid sequence: CASSPPDRGGYEQYF. The chain combines TRBV18 with TRBJ2-7, with TRBD1 matching over 9 bases. The V gene end was trimmed by 0 bases and the J gene end by 4 bases; junction bases not matched to a gene: 4. CDR1 and CDR2 from the germline V gene are KGHSH and LQKENI. This CDR3 is built from 15 residues.

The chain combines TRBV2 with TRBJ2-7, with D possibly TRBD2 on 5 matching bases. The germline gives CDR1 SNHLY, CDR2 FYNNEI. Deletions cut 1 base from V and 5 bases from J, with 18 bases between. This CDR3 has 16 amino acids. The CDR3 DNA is TGTGCCAGCAGTGAAGAGACCCCGGGATACCGTCACGAGCAGTACTTC. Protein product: CASSEETPGYRHEQYF.

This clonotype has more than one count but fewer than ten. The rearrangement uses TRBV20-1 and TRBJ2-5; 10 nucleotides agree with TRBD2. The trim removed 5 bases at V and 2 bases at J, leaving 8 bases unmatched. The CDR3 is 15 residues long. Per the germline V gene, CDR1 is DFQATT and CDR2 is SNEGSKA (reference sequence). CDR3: CSASGTSDLQETQYF. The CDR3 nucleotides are TGCAGTGCTTCCGGGACTAGCGATCTACAAGAGACCCAGTACTTC.

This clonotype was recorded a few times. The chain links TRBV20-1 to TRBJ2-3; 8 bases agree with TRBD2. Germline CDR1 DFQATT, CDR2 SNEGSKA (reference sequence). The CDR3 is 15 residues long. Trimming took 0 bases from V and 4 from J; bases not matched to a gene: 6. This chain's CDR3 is CSARDASGGADTQYF. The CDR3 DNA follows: TGCAGTGCTAGAGATGCCAGCGGGGGAGCAGATACGCAGTATTTT.

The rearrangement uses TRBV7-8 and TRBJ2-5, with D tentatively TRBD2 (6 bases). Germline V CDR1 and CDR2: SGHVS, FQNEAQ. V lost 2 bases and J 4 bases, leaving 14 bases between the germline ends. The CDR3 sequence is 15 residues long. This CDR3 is CASSLLGRRGETQYF. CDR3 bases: TGTGCCAGCAGCTTACTCGGGAGAAGGGGAGAGACCCAGTACTTC.

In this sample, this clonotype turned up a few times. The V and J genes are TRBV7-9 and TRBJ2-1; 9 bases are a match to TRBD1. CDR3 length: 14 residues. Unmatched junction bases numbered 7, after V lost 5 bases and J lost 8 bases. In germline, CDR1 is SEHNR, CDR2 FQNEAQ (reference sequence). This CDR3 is CASSPGTGPYEQFF. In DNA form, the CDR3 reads TGTGCCAGCAGCCCCGGGACAGGGCCCTATGAGCAGTTCTTC.

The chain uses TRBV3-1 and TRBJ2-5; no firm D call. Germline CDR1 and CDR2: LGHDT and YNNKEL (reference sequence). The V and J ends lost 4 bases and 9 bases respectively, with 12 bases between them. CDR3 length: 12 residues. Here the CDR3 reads CASSPTLSPQYF. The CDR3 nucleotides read TGTGCCAGCAGCCCAACGTTATCGCCCCAGTACTTC.

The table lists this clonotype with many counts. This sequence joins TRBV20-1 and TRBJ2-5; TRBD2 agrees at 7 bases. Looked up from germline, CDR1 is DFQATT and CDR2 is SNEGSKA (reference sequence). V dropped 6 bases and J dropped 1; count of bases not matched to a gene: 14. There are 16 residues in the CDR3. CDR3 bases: TGCAGTGCCAGACAATTTGGGGGGGGGATCCAAGAGACCCAGTACTTC. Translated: CSARQFGGGIQETQYF.

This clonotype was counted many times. The CDR3 nucleotides are TGTGCCAGCAGCTTCTTACTACCGGCTTACGAGCAGTACTTC. Protein product: CASSFLLPAYEQYF. The chain uses TRBV7-2 and TRBJ2-7; D not certain. The V end lost 3 bases, the J end lost 4 bases, and 13 bases lay between the germline ends. The CDR3 length is 14 residues. CDR1 is SGHTA and CDR2 is FQGNSA in the germline V gene.

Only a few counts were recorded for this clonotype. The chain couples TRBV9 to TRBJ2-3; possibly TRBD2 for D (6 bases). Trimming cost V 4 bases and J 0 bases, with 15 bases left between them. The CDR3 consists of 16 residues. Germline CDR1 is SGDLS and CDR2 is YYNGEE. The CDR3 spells CASSTEGGTSTDTQYF. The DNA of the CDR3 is TGTGCCAGCAGCACCGAAGGCGGGACTAGCACAGATACGCAGTATTTT.

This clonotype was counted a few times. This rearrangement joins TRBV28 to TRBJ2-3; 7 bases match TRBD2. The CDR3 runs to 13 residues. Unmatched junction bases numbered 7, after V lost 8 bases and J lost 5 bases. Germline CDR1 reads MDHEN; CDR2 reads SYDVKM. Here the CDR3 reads CASGGGGQDTQYF. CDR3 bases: TGTGCCAGCGGGGGGGGAGGACAAGATACGCAGTATTTT. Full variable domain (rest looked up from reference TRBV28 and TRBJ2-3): DVKVTQSSRYLVKRTGEKVFLECVQDMDHENMFWYRQDPGLGLRLIYFSYDVKMKEKGDIPEGYSVSREKKERFSLILESASTNQTSMYLCASGGGGQDTQYFGPGTRLTVL.

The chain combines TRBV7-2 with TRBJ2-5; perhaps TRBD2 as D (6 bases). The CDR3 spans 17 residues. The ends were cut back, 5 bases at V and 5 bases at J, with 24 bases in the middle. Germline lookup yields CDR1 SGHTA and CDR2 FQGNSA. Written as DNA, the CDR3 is TGTGCCAGCAGCCCCGTACCCGCCGGGAGAAGGATGGAGACCCAGTACTTC. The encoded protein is CASSPVPAGRRMETQYF. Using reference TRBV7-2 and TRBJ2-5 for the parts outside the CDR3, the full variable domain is GAGVSQSPSNKVTEKGKDVELRCDPISGHTALYWYRQSLGQGLEFLIYFQGNSAPDKSGLPSDRFSAERTGGSVSTLTIQRTQQEDSAVYLCASSPVPAGRRMETQYFGPGTRLLVL.

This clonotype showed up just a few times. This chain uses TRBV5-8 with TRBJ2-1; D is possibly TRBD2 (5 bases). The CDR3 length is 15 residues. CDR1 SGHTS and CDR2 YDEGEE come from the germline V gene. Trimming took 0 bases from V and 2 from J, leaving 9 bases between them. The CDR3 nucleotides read TGTGCCAGCAGCTTGGAACCGGGGACCTACAATGAGCAGTTCTTC. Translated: CASSLEPGTYNEQFF.

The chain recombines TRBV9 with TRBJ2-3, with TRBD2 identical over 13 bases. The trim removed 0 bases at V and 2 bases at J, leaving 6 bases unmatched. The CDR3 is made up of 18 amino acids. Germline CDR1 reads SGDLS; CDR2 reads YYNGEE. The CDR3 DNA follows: TGTGCCAGCAGCGTAGACCGACTAGCGGGAGGCTTCACAGATACGCAGTATTTT. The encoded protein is CASSVDRLAGGFTDTQYF.

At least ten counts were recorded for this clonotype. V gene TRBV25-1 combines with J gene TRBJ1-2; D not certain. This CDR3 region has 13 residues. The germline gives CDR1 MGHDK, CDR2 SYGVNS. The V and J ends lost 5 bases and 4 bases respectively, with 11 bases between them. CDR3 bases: TGTGCCAGCAGTTACGGGATGGTCTATGGCTACACCTTC. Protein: CASSYGMVYGYTF.

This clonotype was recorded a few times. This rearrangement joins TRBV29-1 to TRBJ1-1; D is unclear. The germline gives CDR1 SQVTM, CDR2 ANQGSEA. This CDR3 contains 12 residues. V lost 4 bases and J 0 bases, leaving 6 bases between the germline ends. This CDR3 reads CSVVIMNTEAFF. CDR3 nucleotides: TGCAGCGTTGTAATCATGAACACTGAAGCTTTCTTT.

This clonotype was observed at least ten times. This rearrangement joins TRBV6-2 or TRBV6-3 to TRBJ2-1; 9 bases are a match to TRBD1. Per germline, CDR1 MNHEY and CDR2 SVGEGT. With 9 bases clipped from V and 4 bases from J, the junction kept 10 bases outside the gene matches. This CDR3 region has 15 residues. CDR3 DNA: TGTGCCAGTAAATCCGGGACAGGGAGTTACAATGAGCAGTTCTTC. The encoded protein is CASKSGTGSYNEQFF.

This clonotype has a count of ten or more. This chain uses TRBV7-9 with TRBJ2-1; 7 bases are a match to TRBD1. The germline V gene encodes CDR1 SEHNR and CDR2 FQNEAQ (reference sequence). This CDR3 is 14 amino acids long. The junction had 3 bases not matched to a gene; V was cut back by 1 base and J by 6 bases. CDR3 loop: CASSLEWTGNEQFF. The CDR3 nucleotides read TGTGCCAGCAGCTTAGAGTGGACAGGCAATGAGCAGTTCTTC.

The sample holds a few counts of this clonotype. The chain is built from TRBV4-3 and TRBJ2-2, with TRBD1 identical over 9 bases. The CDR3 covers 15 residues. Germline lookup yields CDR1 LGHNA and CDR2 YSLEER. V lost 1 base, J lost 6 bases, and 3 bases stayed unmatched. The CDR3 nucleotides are TGCGCCAGCAGCCAAGGGGACAGGGTCCCCGGGGAGCTGTTTTTT. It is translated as CASSQGDRVPGELFF.

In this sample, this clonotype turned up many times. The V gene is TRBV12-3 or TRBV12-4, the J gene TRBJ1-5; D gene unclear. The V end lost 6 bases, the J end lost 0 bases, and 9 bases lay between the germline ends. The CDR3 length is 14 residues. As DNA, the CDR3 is TGTGCCAGCAGAGAACAGACTAGCAATCAGCCCCAGCATTTT. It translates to CASREQTSNQPQHF.

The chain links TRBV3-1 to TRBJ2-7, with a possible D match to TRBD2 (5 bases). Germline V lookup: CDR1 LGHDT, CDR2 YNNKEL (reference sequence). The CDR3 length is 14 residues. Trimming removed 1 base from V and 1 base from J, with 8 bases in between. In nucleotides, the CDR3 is TGTGCCAGCAGCCAAGGACCGGGGTCCTACGAGCAGTACTTC. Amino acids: CASSQGPGSYEQYF.

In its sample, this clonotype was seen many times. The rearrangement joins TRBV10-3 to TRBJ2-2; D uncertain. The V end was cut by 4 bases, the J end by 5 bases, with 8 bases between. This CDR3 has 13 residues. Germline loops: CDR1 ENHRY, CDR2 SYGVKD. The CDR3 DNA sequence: TGTGCCATCAGTGGAAAGCCGACCGGGGAGCTGTTTTTT. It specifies CAISGKPTGELFF.

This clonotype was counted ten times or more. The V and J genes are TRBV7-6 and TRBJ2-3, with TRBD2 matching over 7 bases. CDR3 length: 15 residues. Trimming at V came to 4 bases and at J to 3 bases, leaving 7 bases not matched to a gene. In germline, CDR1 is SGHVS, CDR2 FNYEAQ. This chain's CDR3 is CASSWTGGGTDTQYF. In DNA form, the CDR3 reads TGTGCCAGCAGCTGGACGGGGGGTGGTACAGATACGCAGTATTTT.

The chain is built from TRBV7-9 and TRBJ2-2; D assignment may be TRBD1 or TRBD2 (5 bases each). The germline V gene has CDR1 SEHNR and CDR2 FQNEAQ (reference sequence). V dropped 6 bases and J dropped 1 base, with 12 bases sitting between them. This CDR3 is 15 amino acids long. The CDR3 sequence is CASRPGQGNTGELFF. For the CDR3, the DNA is TGTGCCAGCAGGCCGGGGCAGGGGAACACCGGGGAGCTGTTTTTT.